A selection of T cell receptor beta chains follows, all from one sample in a study of cytomegalovirus exposure and HLA in healthy donors. Using immunoSEQ multiplex PCR, the repertoire was profiled, and TCRdb retains in-frame clones only, with some absent. The sample gives about 110,000 clones, 67% of which show up once; about 8.3% is in the top ten. The sequenced sample consisted of PBMCs. All receptors come from a man aged 18 to 29 in good health and CMV-seropositive. Both conserved end residues are part of each CDR3. D genes are given only for firm matches. Clone size is not always given. Where it is, it says once, few, many or a class for expanded clones.

v_call	clone_size	j_call	d_call	cdr3_aa	cdr3_nt
TRBV28	once	TRBJ1-2	TRBD1	CASSRRGLDYGYTF	TGTGCCAGCAGTCGAAGGGGGCTTGACTATGGCTACACCTTC
TRBV9	NA	TRBJ1-2	NA	CASSATTGRSYGYTF	TGTGCCAGCAGCGCCACCACAGGACGGAGCTATGGCTACACCTTC
TRBV2	NA	TRBJ2-2	NA	CASLLDSAGELFF	TGTGCCAGCCTCCTTGACAGTGCCGGGGAGCTGTTTTTT
TRBV27	NA	TRBJ2-7	NA	CASSFRDKGYEQYF	TGTGCCAGCAGTTTCAGGGACAAGGGCTACGAGCAGTACTTC
TRBV6-5	NA	TRBJ2-3	NA	CASSYQRGDTQYF	TGTGCCAGCAGTTACCAAAGAGGAGATACGCAGTATTTT
TRBV15	NA	TRBJ2-3	NA	CATSRDSLTVNTQYF	TGTGCCACCAGCAGAGATTCCCTGACAGTGAATACGCAGTATTTT
TRBV29-1	few	TRBJ2-5	NA	CSVDASLRETQYF	TGCAGCGTTGACGCTAGCTTGAGGGAGACCCAGTACTTC
TRBV7-2	NA	TRBJ2-3	NA	CASSLRAPGHSIHTQYF	TGTGCCAGCAGTTTACGGGCCCCGGGACATTCGATCCATACGCAGTATTTT
TRBV6-1	NA	TRBJ2-1	TRBD2	CASSEASTSGGLRGYNEQFF	TGTGCCAGCAGTGAAGCTTCGACTAGCGGGGGGCTGCGGGGGTACAATGAGCAGTTCTTC
TRBV29-1	NA	TRBJ1-2	NA	CSGLGGSYGYTF	TGCAGCGGACTCGGGGGGTCCTATGGCTACACCTTC